Reported below is one TCR beta chain. Authors' data handling: Amplification from reference gene primers served as the basis for estimated nucleated cell counts. Produced via immunoSEQ multiplex PCR; TCRdb's table is partial and in-frame only. Clone size and V and J calls were adopted from that table, with D and trimming inferred from the DNA. The top ten clones hold roughly 10% of a sample with about 280,000 clones, about 80% of them seen once. This CDR3 has 15 residues. The germline CDR1 and CDR2 sequences are SGHVS and FNYEAQ. The V end lost 3 bases, the J end lost 0 bases, and 12 bases lay between the germline ends. This entry comes from a study of blood T cell repertoires in COVID-19. The overall study: The United States, Italy and Spain supplied acute and convalescent COVID-19 samples. PBMCs, B-cell-depleted T cells, or T cells provided the cDNA or gDNA that made up the material.

The sample comprised peripheral blood. The chain joins TRBV7-6 to TRBJ2-7, with D perhaps TRBD2 (5 bases). This clonotype originated in a woman aged 50 to 60 who had recovered from COVID-19. The DNA of the CDR3 is TGTGCCAGCAGCTTTGCGGGTGGTAACTCCTACGAGCAGTACTTC. Protein sequence: CASSFAGGNSYEQYF.